The T cell receptor beta chain under discussion was sequenced for a study of identical twins. The V end was cut by 5 bases, the J end by 7 bases, with 17 bases between. Germline CDR1 and CDR2: DFQATT and SNEGSKA (reference sequence). This CDR3 comprises 13 residues. TCRdb re-analysed the 5' RACE reads in MiXCR, keeping a single row per CDR3 protein. The sample shows hundreds of thousands of distinct CDR3 sequences, roughly 26% of them seen only once. The data also belong to a second study, concerning T cells expressing NK-cell markers. As that report states: TCR beta repertoires came from sorted CD3+CD56+NKG2C+, CD3+CD56+NKG2C- and CD3+CD56-NKG2C+ T cells.

The chain employs TRBV20-1 and TRBJ1-2; D gene unclear. The TCR originated in a woman under 30 in good health. The sequencing input was CD4+ T cells sorted from blood. The CDR3 DNA reads as TGCAGTGCTTATAGGCAAGGAGAGGGTGGCTACACCTTC. This gives the protein CSAYRQGEGGYTF.